These 9 T cell receptor beta chains came from one sample sequenced in a study of T cells in tuberculosis. The time point denotes: new active TB diagnosis, blood taken before or within 7 days of starting treatment. Sequenced by immunoSEQ multiplex PCR; TCRdb stores in-frame clones only, minus some. In the table there are fewer than 40,000 clones, more than 75% of which are singletons. Specimen: PBMCs, collected at tuberculosis diagnosis. Receptors originate from an adult with tuberculosis.

The chain has TRBV9 and TRBJ2-5; 12 nucleotides match TRBD2. Germline V gene lookup returns CDR1 SGDLS and CDR2 YYNGEE. Trimming removed 4 bases from V and 7 bases from J; junction bases left unmatched: 5. The CDR3 extends over 14 amino acids. The CDR3 DNA follows: TGTGCCAGCAGCTCTAGCGGGGGGGCCGGGACCCAGTACTTC. Residues: CASSSSGGAGTQYF. The whole variable domain, remainder taken from reference TRBV9 and TRBJ2-5, is DSGVTQTPKHLITATGQRVTLRCSPRSGDLSVYWYQQSLDQGLQFLIQYYNGEERAKGNILERFSAQQFPDLHSELNLSSLELGDSALYFCASSSSGGAGTQYFGPGTRLLVL.

The rearrangement links TRBV11-2 to TRBJ2-7; 13 positions agree with TRBD2. V was pared by 4 bases and J by 2 bases, with 5 bases of the junction left unmatched. In germline, CDR1 is SGHAT, CDR2 FQNNGV. The CDR3 totals 16 residues. The chain's CDR3 is CASSSGLAGVPYEQYF. The CDR3 region has the DNA TGTGCCAGCAGCTCCGGACTAGCGGGAGTACCCTACGAGCAGTACTTC.

This clone was detected only a few times. The V gene is TRBV7-8, the J gene TRBJ2-3; 12 positions match TRBD1. Germline CDR1 SGHVS, CDR2 FQNEAQ. V lost 7 bases and J lost 3; bases outside the gene matches: 5. The CDR3 totals 15 residues. The DNA for the CDR3 is TGTGCCAGCATCCGGGACAGGGGGCGGACAGATACGCAGTATTTT. As protein: CASIRDRGRTDTQYF.

The rearrangement links TRBV11-2 to TRBJ2-3; no firm D call. The CDR3 loop spans 15 amino acids. Trimming removed 2 bases at V and 0 bases at J, with 9 bases between. Germline CDR1 is SGHAT and CDR2 is FQNNGV. CDR3 residues: CASSLTLTSTDTQYF. The CDR3 region has the DNA TGTGCCAGCAGCTTAACCCTGACTAGCACAGATACGCAGTATTTT.

The V call is TRBV29-1, the J call TRBJ1-4, with TRBD1 matching over 7 bases. With V trimmed by 6 bases and J by 6 bases, 7 bases remained unmatched. Germline loops: CDR1 SQVTM, CDR2 ANQGSEA. The CDR3 loop spans 13 amino acids. CDR3 region: CSVLTGWDEKLFF. CDR3 DNA sequence: TGCAGCGTACTGACAGGGTGGGATGAAAAACTGTTTTTT.

J is TRBJ2-3 and V is TRBV20-1; D remains ambiguous. Trimming pared 0 bases from V and 7 bases from J, leaving 5 bases between. The CDR3 loop spans 11 amino acids. Germline CDR1 DFQATT, CDR2 SNEGSKA (reference sequence). CDR3 nucleotides: TGCAGTGCTAGAGATTTAAATACGCAGTATTTT. Its protein is CSARDLNTQYF.

The gene calls are TRBV18 and TRBJ1-2; 7 bases line up with TRBD1. The CDR3 runs 13 residues. With V trimmed by 5 bases and J by 4 bases, 4 bases remained unmatched. Germline V gene data show CDR1 as KGHSH and CDR2 as LQKENI. The CDR3 is CASSSGQVYGYTF. The CDR3 nucleotides are TGTGCCAGCTCATCCGGACAGGTCTATGGCTACACCTTC.

The CDR3 sequence is CASSIAKGASGNTIYF. In DNA form, the CDR3 reads TGTGCCAGTAGTATAGCCAAGGGAGCCTCTGGAAACACCATATATTTT. The chain uses TRBV19 and TRBJ1-3; D not certain. The germline V gene has CDR1 LNHDA and CDR2 SQIVND (reference sequence). The CDR3 runs to 16 residues. The V end was cut by 1 base, the J end by 0 bases, with 10 bases between.

This clone was seen once. In DNA form, the CDR3 reads TGCGCCAGCAGCCCCTTCGCCCGGGACAGCCCCAATCAGCCCCAGCATTTT. Protein sequence: CASSPFARDSPNQPQHF. This sequence joins TRBV5-1 and TRBJ1-5, with 7 bases identical to TRBD1. Trimming removed 4 bases from V and 3 bases from J; junction bases left unmatched: 13. The germline gives CDR1 SGHRS, CDR2 YFSETQ. The CDR3 runs to 17 residues.